The TCR beta chain under discussion was sequenced for a study of T cells in Graves' hyperthyroidism and ophthalmopathy. The study, taken as a whole, reports: Clonotypes that were expanded in thyroid above 0.001 mostly appeared in blood too.

There are many counts of this clonotype. Its antigen is not identified. V shed 0 bases and J shed 0 bases, with 10 bases lying between them. The CDR3 extends over 16 amino acids. Germline lookup yields CDR1 SGDLS and CDR2 YYNGEE. Recently diagnosed hyperthyroidism of less than 2 months' duration affected patients aged 18 to 65. Thyroid ultrasound, orbital computed tomography, clinical symptoms, and serum thyroxine and TRAb underpinned diagnoses. TCR beta CDR3 sequences were amplified from RNA transcripts. The HTBI primer set served for first-round RT-PCR of the TCR CDR3. Each CDR3 protein is one row after TCRdb ran MiXCR on the multiplex PCR reads. The sample has 460,000 or so distinct CDR3 sequences; 13% to 15% are singletons.

The clonotype was recovered from a young woman with Graves' hyperthyroidism. The chain is built from TRBV9 and TRBJ2-1; D is undetermined. Sequenced input: blood. CDR3 sequence: CASSVDRPSSYNEQFF. The CDR3 coding sequence is TGTGCCAGCAGCGTAGACCGCCCGAGCTCCTACAATGAGCAGTTCTTC.